The clone carrying this TCR beta chain was seen only a few times. The data derive from a study of shared clonotypes between healthy human individuals. J gave up 5 bases and V 0 bases, and 5 bases lay outside the gene matches. The germline V gene has CDR1 LGHNA and CDR2 YNFKEQ. This CDR3 spans 16 amino acids. Assay runs were performed at deep level. Assay used: immunoSEQ multiplex PCR; TCRdb lists only in-frame clones, some missing. The repertoire holds 150,000 to 200,000 clones, with approximately 61% as singletons. The sequence came from a man in his thirties or forties in good health. V and J are TRBV4-2 and TRBJ2-1, with 9 bases matching TRBD1. The sample taken for sequencing was memory CD4+ T cells sorted from blood. As for subset: CD45RA-negative fraction. CDR3 in amino acids: CASSQDEGQGNNEQFF. The CDR3 DNA reads as TGTGCCAGCAGCCAAGATGAGGGACAGGGAAACAATGAGCAGTTCTTC.